This T cell receptor beta chain was documented in a study of cytomegalovirus exposure and HLA in healthy donors. Study-level background: Among the roughly 400 genotyped donors, 81% were placed in the Caucasian-associated ancestry cluster.

Per the germline V gene, CDR1 is SNHLY and CDR2 is FYNNEI. The ends lost 7 bases at V and 2 bases at J; junction bases unmatched: 5. This CDR3 has 14 amino acids. Study-level results: HLA restriction was apparent for most CMV-associated TCR beta chains in a later analysis. Per a later analysis, 15,000 to 20,000 TCR beta sequences showed association with HLA alleles at 0.05 false discovery rate.

Details on this clone: Antigen: not known.

A multiplex PCR was run with 60 Vbeta primers and 13 Jbeta primers. In the original processing: Approximately 86 million unique TCR beta chains, 9 million to 12 million shared, were counted in a later analysis. Only in-frame clones appear in the TCRdb table, and some are missing; sequencing was by immunoSEQ multiplex PCR. V and J calls and clone size are as listed in that table; D and trimming were resolved from the DNA. Of more than 95,000 clones in the sample, around 78% were seen once. This sequence was found in a man aged 35 to 55 in good health and CMV-seronegative. Sequenced material: PBMCs. The chain is built from TRBV2 and TRBJ2-3; 8 bases are shared with TRBD2. The DNA of the CDR3 is TGTGCCAGCACGGGGGGGCAGATCACAGATACGCAGTATTTT. Amino acid sequence: CASTGGQITDTQYF.